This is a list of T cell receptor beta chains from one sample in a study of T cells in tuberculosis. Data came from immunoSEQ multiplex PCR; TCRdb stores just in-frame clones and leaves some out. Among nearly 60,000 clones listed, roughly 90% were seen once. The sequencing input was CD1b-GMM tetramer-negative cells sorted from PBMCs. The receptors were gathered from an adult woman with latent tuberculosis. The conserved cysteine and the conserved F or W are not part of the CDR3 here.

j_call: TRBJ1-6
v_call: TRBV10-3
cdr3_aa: AISKGQGSLYNSPLH

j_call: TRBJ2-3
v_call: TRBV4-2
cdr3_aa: ASSLASFRADTQY

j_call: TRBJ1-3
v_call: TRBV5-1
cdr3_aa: ASSLAQGMAGNTIY

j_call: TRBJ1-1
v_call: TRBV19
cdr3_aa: ASSISSWKTPGEAF

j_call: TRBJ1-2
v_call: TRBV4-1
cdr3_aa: ASSQTGTFDYGYT

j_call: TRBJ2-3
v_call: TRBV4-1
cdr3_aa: ASSQGTGTTDTQY

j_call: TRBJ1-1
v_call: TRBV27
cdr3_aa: ASSSGQTNTEAF

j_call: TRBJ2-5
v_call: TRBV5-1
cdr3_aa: ASAFGGGQETQY

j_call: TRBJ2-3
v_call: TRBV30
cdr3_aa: ATNKAGLTDTQY

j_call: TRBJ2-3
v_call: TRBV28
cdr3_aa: ASSVSATQY

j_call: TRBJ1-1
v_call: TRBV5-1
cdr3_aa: ASSLGGPNTEAF

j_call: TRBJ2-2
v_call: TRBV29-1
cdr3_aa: SVRAGELF

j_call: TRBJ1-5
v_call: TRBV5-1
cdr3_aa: ASKSRVNQPQH

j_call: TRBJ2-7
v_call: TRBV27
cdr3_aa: ASSLAGSYEQY

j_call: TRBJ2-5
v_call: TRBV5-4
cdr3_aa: ASSSQETQY

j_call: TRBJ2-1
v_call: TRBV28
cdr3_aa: ASSLSGQGNNEQF

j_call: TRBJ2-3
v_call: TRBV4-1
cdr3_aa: ASSQGGGTDTQY

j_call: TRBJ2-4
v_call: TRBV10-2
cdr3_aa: ASRESFEY

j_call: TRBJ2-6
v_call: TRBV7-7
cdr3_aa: AAGSGANVLT

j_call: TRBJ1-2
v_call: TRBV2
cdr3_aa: ASSESEIDT

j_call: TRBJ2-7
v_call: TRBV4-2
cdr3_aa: ASSQEYGGVFYEQY

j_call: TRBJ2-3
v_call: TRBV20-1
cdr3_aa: SATEVDTQY

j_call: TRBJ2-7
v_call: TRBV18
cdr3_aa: ASSLRLAGVFEQY

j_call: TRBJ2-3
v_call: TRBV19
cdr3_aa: ASSGLVTDTQY

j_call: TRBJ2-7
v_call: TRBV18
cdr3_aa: ASSTEAGGPYEQY

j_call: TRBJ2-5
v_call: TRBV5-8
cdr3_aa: ASSQGTRNQETQY

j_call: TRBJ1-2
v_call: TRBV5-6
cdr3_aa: ASSAPTGTGYT

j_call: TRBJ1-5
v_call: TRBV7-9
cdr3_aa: ASSLTTGKYGQPQH

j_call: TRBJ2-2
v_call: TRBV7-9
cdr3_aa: ASSPMEGPGELF

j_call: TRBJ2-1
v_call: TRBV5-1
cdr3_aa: ASSEQGPPNEQF

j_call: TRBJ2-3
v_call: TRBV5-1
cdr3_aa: ASSLGENTQY

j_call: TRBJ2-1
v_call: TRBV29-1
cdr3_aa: SVESLAGEQF

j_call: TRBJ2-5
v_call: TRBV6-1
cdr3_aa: ASFGQGLLVETQY

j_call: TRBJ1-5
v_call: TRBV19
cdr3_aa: ASSQGRDQPQH

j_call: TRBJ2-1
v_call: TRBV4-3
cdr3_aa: ASSQVRLAGDNEQF

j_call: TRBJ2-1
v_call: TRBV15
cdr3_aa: ATSRDQAGYNEQF

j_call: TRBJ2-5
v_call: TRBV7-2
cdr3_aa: ASSLSRLAASQETQY

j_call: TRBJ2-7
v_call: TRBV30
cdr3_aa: AWSATSGVAYEQY

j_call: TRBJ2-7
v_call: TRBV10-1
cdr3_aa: ASMDRVVSYEQY

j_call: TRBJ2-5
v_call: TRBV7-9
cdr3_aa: ASSSGTGKETQY